The 27 T cell receptor beta chains listed next were all sequenced from one sample in a study of metastatic and nonmetastatic thyroid tumors (dated by TCRdb to the early 2020s). The library came from PCR. Sequencing used an Illumina HiSeq 4000. TCRdb reprocessing: public reads trimmed at Q25 with fastp, clones called with MiXCR, in-frame beta chains kept. In all, the sample holds about 39,000 clones, and around 18% of those were seen once. Roughly an eighth of the sample rests with the top ten. No treatment had been received by any patient before thyroid surgery. The sequenced material came from tumor tissue. The receptors shown here come from a female donor with papillary thyroid cancer or a benign thyroid nodule (not recorded which). Some clones in this sample may be carry-over from other donors' samples.

The table lists this clone with many counts. The chain has TRBV20-1 and TRBJ1-2; TRBD1 might be the D (5 bases). The CDR3 sequence is 12 residues long. Germline CDR1 DFQATT, CDR2 SNEGSKA (reference sequence). Trimming took off 6 bases at V and 4 bases at J, with 12 bases between the two ends. This chain's CDR3 is CSAPTDFYGYTF. In nucleotides, the CDR3 is TGCAGTGCCCCGACAGACTTCTATGGCTACACCTTC.

This clone came up many times. The CDR3 protein is CASSIDRGPQPQHF. The CDR3 DNA follows: TGTGCCAGTAGTATAGATCGGGGCCCTCAGCCCCAGCATTTT. The chain employs TRBV19 and TRBJ1-5; the D gene is possibly TRBD1 (5 bases). The germline V gene has CDR1 LNHDA and CDR2 SQIVND (reference sequence). The CDR3 loop spans 14 amino acids. V shed 0 bases and J shed 6 bases, with 9 bases lying between them.

Concerning this clone: A much larger clone sits a single nucleotide away, making a read error possible. The DNA for the CDR3 is TGTGCCAGCAGCTCGGGAGGGGGCTCCTACAATGAGCAGTTCTTC. It translates to CASSSGGGSYNEQFF. This chain links TRBV5-6 with TRBJ2-1, with 8 bases lining up with TRBD2. Looked up from germline, CDR1 is SGHDT and CDR2 is YYEEEE. J gave up 0 bases and V 3 bases, and 2 bases lay outside the gene matches. CDR3 length: 15 residues. Filled out from reference TRBV5-6 and TRBJ2-1, the complete variable domain reads DAGVTQSPTHLIKTRGQQVTLRCSPKSGHDTVSWYQQALGQGPQFIFQYYEEEERQRGNFPDRFSGHQFPNYSSELNVNALLLGDSALYLCASSSGGGSYNEQFFGPGTRLTVL.

This clone was detected many times. The rearrangement links TRBV4-1 to TRBJ1-4, with D unclear. V lost 2 bases and J lost 8, with 6 bases in between. CDR1 and CDR2 (germline): MGHRA, YSYEKL. The CDR3 is 12 amino acids. The CDR3 here is CASSQSYEKLFF. The CDR3 nucleotides are TGCGCCAGCAGCCAATCGTACGAAAAACTGTTTTTT.

Note on this clone: A read error may explain this, as a much larger clone is one base away. DNA of the CDR3: TGTGCCAGCAGCCGATCGGCCGGGGATCTGTTTTTT. The encoded protein is CASSRSAGDLFF. The chain links TRBV4-2 to TRBJ2-2; D possibly corresponds to TRBD2 (5 bases). Germline lookup yields CDR1 LGHNA and CDR2 YNFKEQ. The CDR3 is 12 amino acids.

This clone was seen a handful of times. A much bigger clone sits one base away, suggesting this may be a read error. V usage is TRBV19 and J usage is TRBJ2-3, with 9 bases matching TRBD1. Germline trimming cut 8 bases from V and 0 bases from J; bases unmatched to any gene: 3. This CDR3 spans 14 amino acids. Germline V lookup: CDR1 LNHDA, CDR2 SQIVND (reference sequence). The CDR3 sequence is CASLDRGSTDTQYF. CDR3 DNA: TGTGCCAGTCTGGACAGGGGAAGCACAGATACGCAGTATTTT.

There are a few counts of this clone. The V and J genes are TRBV7-2 and TRBJ2-7, with D perhaps assigned TRBD1 or TRBD2 (6 bases each). Germline values: CDR1 SGHTA, CDR2 FQGNSA. The CDR3 spans 14 residues. With 5 bases removed from V and 7 bases from J, the gap between germline ends came to 18 bases. CDR3 nucleotides: TGTGCCAGCAGCCCAACATGGGGGGCAGGGGAGCAGTACTTC. It encodes CASSPTWGAGEQYF.

The chain is built from TRBV5-1 and TRBJ2-7, with 8 positions matching TRBD2. The V segment lost 3 bases and the J segment 4 bases; nucleotides outside the gene matches: 9. The CDR3 sequence is 15 residues long. From germline, CDR1 is SGHRS and CDR2 YFSETQ. The CDR3 nucleotides are TGCGCCAGCAGCTCGCCGGGACTAGGTACTTACGAGCAGTACTTC. This encodes CASSSPGLGTYEQYF.

With respect to this clone: Being one base from a much bigger clone, this may be a read error. This chain joins TRBV27 and TRBJ2-5, with D unclear. Between the trimmed V and J ends, which lost 6 bases and 3 bases, there was a span of 14 bases. Germline loops: CDR1 MNHEY, CDR2 SMNVEV (reference sequence). The CDR3 is 14 residues long. CDR3 nucleotide sequence: TGTGCCAGCAGAGCGTCGGTGGGGAAAGAGACCCAGTACTTC. It codes for CASRASVGKETQYF.

This clone was observed at least ten times. V usage is TRBV20-1 and J usage is TRBJ1-2; D is ambiguous. In germline, CDR1 is DFQATT, CDR2 SNEGSKA (reference sequence). This CDR3 spans 13 amino acids. V lost 1 base and J 3 bases, leaving 9 bases between the germline ends. The CDR3 loop is CSARVGPDYGYTF. The CDR3 region has the DNA TGCAGTGCTAGAGTAGGTCCAGACTATGGCTACACCTTC.

This clone was observed at least ten times. The chain employs TRBV7-3 and TRBJ2-2; no reliable D call. V lost 3 bases and J lost 6, with 11 bases in between. The CDR3 length is 14 residues. Germline values: CDR1 SGHTA, CDR2 FQGTGA. CDR3 amino acids: CASSFLAKAGELFF. The CDR3 DNA reads TGTGCCAGCAGCTTCTTGGCGAAGGCCGGGGAGCTGTTTTTT.

This clone appeared many times. This chain links TRBV11-1 with TRBJ2-3; 7 bases agree with TRBD2. Trimming removed 5 bases from V and 0 bases from J; junction bases left unmatched: 8. Germline-derived CDR1 and CDR2 are SGHAT and FQDESV (reference sequence). This CDR3 is 16 amino acids long. The chain's CDR3 is CASSLFVGGSTDTQYF. The CDR3 DNA sequence: TGTGCCAGCAGCCTTTTCGTGGGAGGGAGCACAGATACGCAGTATTTT.

This clone has a count of ten or more. This sequence may be a read error, since a much larger clone differs from it by one base. The chain is built from TRBV6-1 and TRBJ2-7; either TRBD1 or TRBD2 may fit D (5 bases each). Germline lookup yields CDR1 MNHNS and CDR2 SASEGT. The CDR3 totals 17 residues. The V end lost 5 bases, the J end lost 3 bases, and 23 bases lay between the germline ends. The CDR3 DNA reads as TGTGCCAGCAGTATGACCGGGACGACTACTTCCCGCTACGAGCAGTACTTC. Translation gives CASSMTGTTTSRYEQYF.

This clone was seen at least ten times. The genes are TRBV10-3 and TRBJ2-1; no firm D call. Trimming removed 3 bases from V and 8 bases from J, with 5 bases in between. This CDR3 has 11 amino acids. The germline CDR1 and CDR2 sequences are ENHRY and SYGVKD. The CDR3 DNA is TGTGCCATCAGTGAATCCTATGAGCAGTTCTTC. It is translated as CAISESYEQFF.

Of note for this clone: This may be a read error: a much more frequent sequence differs by one nucleotide. This sequence joins TRBV19 and TRBJ1-2; possibly TRBD1 for D (5 bases). The germline V gene encodes CDR1 LNHDA and CDR2 SQIVND (reference sequence). The germline V and J ends were trimmed by 4 bases and 11 bases, with 20 bases remaining between them. The CDR3 spans 14 residues. The CDR3 loop is CASSTASQGRRYTF. As DNA, the CDR3 is TGTGCCAGTAGTACCGCGTCGCAGGGCCGAAGGTACACCTTC.

This clone was detected many times. This rearrangement joins TRBV7-6 to TRBJ2-5; D is unclear. The CDR3 contains 13 residues. V was clipped by 4 bases and J by 1 base, with 7 bases between them. The V gene's germline CDR1 is SGHVS and CDR2 FNYEAQ. In DNA, the CDR3 is TGTGCCAGCAGCTCCGCGACCCAAGAGACCCAGTACTTC. Translation gives CASSSATQETQYF.

This clone was picked up a small number of times. A much larger clone differs by one base, so this may be a read error. As the CDR3 is not closed by the conserved phenylalanine or tryptophan, this likely results from a read error. The chain links TRBV20-1 to TRBJ2-5; TRBD1 matches at 10 bases. Germline-derived CDR1 and CDR2 are DFQATT and SNEGSKA (reference sequence). J was trimmed by 3 bases and V by 8 bases; bases with no gene match: 12. The CDR3 sequence is 15 residues long. The CDR3 region has the DNA TGCAGTTCAGGGGACAGGGGAGGGTTAGAAGAGACCCAGTACTCC. The encoded protein is CSSGDRGGLEETQYS.

This clone has a count of ten or more. The V and J genes are TRBV20-1 and TRBJ1-1, with D possibly being TRBD1 (5 bases). The CDR3 consists of 15 residues. V dropped 1 base and J dropped 11 bases, with 23 bases sitting between them. Germline V gene data show CDR1 as DFQATT and CDR2 as SNEGSKA (reference sequence). The CDR3 DNA is TGCAGTGCTAGAGTACACAGGATGGATGCGTGGTCGGCTTTCTTT. Protein: CSARVHRMDAWSAFF.

This clone was counted many times. The chain joins TRBV5-5 to TRBJ1-4, with a tentative D call TRBD1 (5 bases). Trimming left V 1 base short and J 1 base short, with 11 bases between. CDR3 length equals 16 residues. Germline V gene sequence: CDR1 SGHKS, CDR2 YYEKEE (reference sequence). The CDR3 protein is CASSLRGWGTNEKLFF. CDR3 nucleotides: TGTGCCAGCAGCTTGCGGGGGTGGGGAACTAATGAAAAACTGTTTTTT. The full variable domain, in which reference TRBV5-5 and TRBJ1-4 provide the parts outside the CDR3, is DAGVTQSPTHLIKTRGQQVTLRCSPISGHKSVSWYQQVLGQGPQFIFQYYEKEERGRGNFPDRFSARQFPNYSSELNVNALLLGDSALYLCASSLRGWGTNEKLFFGSGTQLSVL.

A note on this clone: A much more abundant neighbour one base away suggests this may be a read error. The chain employs TRBV29-1 and TRBJ2-2; 12 nucleotides match TRBD2. The ends lost 7 bases at V and 5 bases at J; junction bases unmatched: 8. The V gene's germline CDR1 is SQVTM and CDR2 ANQGSEA. The CDR3 sequence is 15 residues long. The CDR3 bases are TGCAGCGCTGGACTAGCGGGATGGGATACCGGGGAGCTGTTTTTT. It codes for CSAGLAGWDTGELFF.

This clone has ten or more counts. The chain is built from TRBV7-2 and TRBJ1-4; D is unclear. Germline V lookup: CDR1 SGHTA, CDR2 FQGNSA. The CDR3 contains 14 residues. V lost 0 bases and J 6 bases, leaving 8 bases between the germline ends. The CDR3 is CASSLAVQDEKLFF. For the CDR3, the DNA is TGTGCCAGCAGCTTAGCAGTACAAGATGAAAAACTGTTTTTT.

The CDR3 DNA is TGTGCCAGCAGCTTTGGGACAGCCTATTGCTACGAGCAGTACTTC. As protein: CASSFGTAYCYEQYF. The chain combines TRBV12-1 with TRBJ2-7; the DNA was not compared with TRBD1, the D call given in the table. TRBV12-1 is labeled a pseudogene. The CDR3 has 15 residues.

Many counts were recorded for this clone. The CDR3 DNA reads as TGTGCCAGCAGTTACCCAACGGGACAAGTGCAATATAGCAATCAGCCCCAGCATTTT. Protein sequence: CASSYPTGQVQYSNQPQHF. V usage is TRBV6-5 and J usage is TRBJ1-5, with a tentative D call TRBD1 (6 bases). V was pared by 2 bases and J by 0 bases, with 20 bases between. The length of the CDR3 is 19 residues. Germline values: CDR1 MNHEY, CDR2 SVGAGI.

This clone was seen at least ten times. Other DNA variants within this sample encode the same CDR3. The gene calls are TRBV10-2 and TRBJ2-5; 16 positions agree with TRBD2. Losses at the gene ends were 6 bases for V and 1 base for J; bases not matched to a gene: 5. This CDR3 is 17 amino acids long. The germline V gene has CDR1 WSHSY and CDR2 SAAADI. The CDR3 nucleotides read TGCGCCAGCAGACAGGGACTAGCGGGGGGGCCCCAAGAGACCCAGTACTTC. Translation: CASRQGLAGGPQETQYF.

This clone was recorded at least ten times. The chain employs TRBV20-1 and TRBJ2-5; D not resolved. CDR3 length: 14 amino acids. V was trimmed by 1 base and J by 2 bases, leaving 11 bases between them. CDR1 and CDR2 from the germline V gene are DFQATT and SNEGSKA (reference sequence). CDR3 protein: CSARGVRAQETQYF. The CDR3 DNA sequence: TGCAGTGCTAGAGGGGTTCGGGCGCAAGAGACCCAGTACTTC.

The table lists this clone with many counts. Other DNA sequences in this sample translate to the same CDR3. The V gene is TRBV20-1, the J gene TRBJ1-2, with a tentative D call TRBD1 (5 bases). This CDR3 is 14 amino acids long. Trimming left V 1 base short and J 8 bases short, with 17 bases between. Germline values: CDR1 DFQATT, CDR2 SNEGSKA (reference sequence). The CDR3 spells CSARVPLGGGGYTF. The DNA for the CDR3 is TGCAGTGCTAGAGTCCCCCTCGGGGGAGGCGGCTACACCTTC.

By share, this clone ranks as medium-sized. The V gene is TRBV6-5, the J gene TRBJ1-6; 7 bases line up with TRBD1. The CDR3 loop spans 13 amino acids. V gave up 0 bases and J gave up 12 bases; unmatched junction bases: 2. Germline V gives CDR1 MNHEY, CDR2 SVGAGI. CDR3 sequence: CASSYSTGLPLHF. The CDR3, as DNA: TGTGCCAGCAGTTACTCGACAGGGTTACCCCTCCACTTT.